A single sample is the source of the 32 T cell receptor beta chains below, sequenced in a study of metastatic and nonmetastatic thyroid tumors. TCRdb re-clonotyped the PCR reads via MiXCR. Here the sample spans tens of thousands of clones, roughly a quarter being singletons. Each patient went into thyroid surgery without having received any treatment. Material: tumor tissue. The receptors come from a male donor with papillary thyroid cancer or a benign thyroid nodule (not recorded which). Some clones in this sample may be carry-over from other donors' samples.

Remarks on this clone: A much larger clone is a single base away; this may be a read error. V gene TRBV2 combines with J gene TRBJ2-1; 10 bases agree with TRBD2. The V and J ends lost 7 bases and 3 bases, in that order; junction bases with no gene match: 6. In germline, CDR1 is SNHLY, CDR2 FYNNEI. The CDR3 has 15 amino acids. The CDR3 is CASNFLAGDYNEQFF. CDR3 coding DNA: TGTGCCAGCAATTTTCTAGCGGGGGACTACAATGAGCAGTTCTTC.

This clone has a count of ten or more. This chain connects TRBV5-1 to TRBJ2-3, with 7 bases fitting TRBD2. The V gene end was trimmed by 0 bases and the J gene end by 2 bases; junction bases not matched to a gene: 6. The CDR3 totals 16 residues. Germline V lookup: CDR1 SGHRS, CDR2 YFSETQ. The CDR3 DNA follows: TGCGCCAGCAGCTTGGCCGCTAGCGGATCCACAGATACGCAGTATTTT. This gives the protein CASSLAASGSTDTQYF.

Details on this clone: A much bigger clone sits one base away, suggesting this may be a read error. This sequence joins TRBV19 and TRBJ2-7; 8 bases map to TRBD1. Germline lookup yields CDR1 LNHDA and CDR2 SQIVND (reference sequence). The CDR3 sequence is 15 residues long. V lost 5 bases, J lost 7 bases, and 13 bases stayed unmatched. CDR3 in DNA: TGTGCCAGTAGTCCCGTGTCAGGGGGCTTTGGTGAGCAGTACTTC. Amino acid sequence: CASSPVSGGFGEQYF.

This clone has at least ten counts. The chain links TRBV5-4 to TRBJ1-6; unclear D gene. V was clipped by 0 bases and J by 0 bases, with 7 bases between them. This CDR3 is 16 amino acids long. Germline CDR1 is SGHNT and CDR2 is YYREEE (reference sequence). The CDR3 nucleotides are TGTGCCAGCAGCTTGGCGGCGAGCTCCTATAATTCACCCCTCCACTTT. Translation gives CASSLAASSYNSPLHF.

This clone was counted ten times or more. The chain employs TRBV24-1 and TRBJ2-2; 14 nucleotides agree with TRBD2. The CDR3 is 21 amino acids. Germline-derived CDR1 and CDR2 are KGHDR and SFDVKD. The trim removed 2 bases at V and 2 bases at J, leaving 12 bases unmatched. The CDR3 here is CATSDSTQGLAGGLNTGELFF. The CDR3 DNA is TGTGCCACCAGTGATTCTACCCAAGGACTAGCGGGAGGCCTAAACACCGGGGAGCTGTTTTTT.

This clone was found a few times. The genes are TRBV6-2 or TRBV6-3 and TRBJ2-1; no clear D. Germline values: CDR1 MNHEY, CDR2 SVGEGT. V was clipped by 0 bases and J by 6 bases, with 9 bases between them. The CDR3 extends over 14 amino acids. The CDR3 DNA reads TGTGCCAGCAGTTACTCGACCGATGGCAATGAGCAGTTCTTC. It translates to CASSYSTDGNEQFF.

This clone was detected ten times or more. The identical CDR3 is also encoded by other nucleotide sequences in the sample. This chain's CDR3 is CSARDGGSGGTQYF. In DNA, the CDR3 is TGCAGTGCTAGAGATGGGGGGTCGGGGGGGACCCAGTACTTC. The chain joins TRBV20-1 to TRBJ2-5, with 7 bases aligning to TRBD2. Germline V lookup: CDR1 DFQATT, CDR2 SNEGSKA (reference sequence). V lost 0 bases, J lost 7 bases, and 8 bases stayed unmatched. The CDR3 extends over 14 amino acids.

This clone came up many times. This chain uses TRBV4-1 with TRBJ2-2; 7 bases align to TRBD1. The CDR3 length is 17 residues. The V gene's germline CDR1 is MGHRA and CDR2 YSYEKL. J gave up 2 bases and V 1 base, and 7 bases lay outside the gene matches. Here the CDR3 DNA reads TGCGCCAGCAGCCAAGGAAGGGGGCGGAGTAACACCGGGGAGCTGTTTTTT. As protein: CASSQGRGRSNTGELFF.

The CDR3 region has the DNA TGTGCCAGCAGCCCTGGACTAGTGGGGCACAATGAGCAGTTCTTC. Its translation is CASSPGLVGHNEQFF. The chain carries TRBV7-6 and TRBJ2-1; 7 bases are shared with TRBD2. CDR3 size: 15 residues. The germline gives CDR1 SGHVS, CDR2 FNYEAQ. The ends lost 5 bases at V and 5 bases at J; junction bases unmatched: 9. The full variable domain, its missing parts supplied by reference TRBV7-6 and TRBJ2-1, is GAGVSQSPRYKVTKRGQDVALRCDPISGHVSLYWYRQALGQGPEFLTYFNYEAQQDKSGLPNDRFSAERPEGSISTLTIQRTEQRDSAMYRCASSPGLVGHNEQFFGPGTRLTVL.

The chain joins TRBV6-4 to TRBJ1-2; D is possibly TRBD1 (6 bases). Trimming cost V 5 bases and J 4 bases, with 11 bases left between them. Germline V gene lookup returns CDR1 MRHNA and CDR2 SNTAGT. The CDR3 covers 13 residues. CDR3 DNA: TGTGCCAGCAGTTTTTCCAGGGGCTATGGCTACACCTTC. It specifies CASSFSRGYGYTF.

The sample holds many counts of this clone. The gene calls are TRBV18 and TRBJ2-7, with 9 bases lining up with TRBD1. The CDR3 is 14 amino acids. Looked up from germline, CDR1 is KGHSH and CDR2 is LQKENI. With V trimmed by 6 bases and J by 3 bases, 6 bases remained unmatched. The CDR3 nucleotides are TGTGCCAGCTCCGGGACAGGGAAAGTCTACGAGCAGTACTTC. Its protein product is CASSGTGKVYEQYF. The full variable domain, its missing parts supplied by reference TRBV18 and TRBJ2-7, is NAGVMQNPRHLVRRRGQEARLRCSPMKGHSHVYWYRQLPEEGLKFMVYLQKENIIDESGMPKERFSAEFPKEGPSILRIQQVVRGDSAAYFCASSGTGKVYEQYFGPGTRLTVT.

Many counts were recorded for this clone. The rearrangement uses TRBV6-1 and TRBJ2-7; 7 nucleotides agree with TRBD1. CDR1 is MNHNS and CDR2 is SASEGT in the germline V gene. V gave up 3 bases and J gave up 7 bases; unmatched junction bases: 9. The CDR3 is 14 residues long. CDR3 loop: CASSDLQGPLEQYF. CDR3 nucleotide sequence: TGTGCCAGCAGTGACCTACAGGGGCCTCTTGAGCAGTACTTC.

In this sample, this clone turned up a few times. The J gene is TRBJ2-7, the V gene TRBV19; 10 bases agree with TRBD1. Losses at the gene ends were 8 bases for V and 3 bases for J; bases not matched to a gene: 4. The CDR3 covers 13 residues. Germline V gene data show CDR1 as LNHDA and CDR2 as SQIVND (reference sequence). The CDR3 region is CASGQGGNYEQYF. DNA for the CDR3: TGTGCCAGTGGACAGGGGGGAAACTACGAGCAGTACTTC.

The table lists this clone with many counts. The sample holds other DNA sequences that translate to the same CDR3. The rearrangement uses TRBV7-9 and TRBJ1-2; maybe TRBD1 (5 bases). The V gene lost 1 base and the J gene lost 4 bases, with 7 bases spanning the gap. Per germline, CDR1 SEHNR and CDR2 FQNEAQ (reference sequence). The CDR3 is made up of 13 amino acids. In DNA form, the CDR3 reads TGTGCCAGCAGCTTAGGACAGATCTATGGCTACACCTTC. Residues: CASSLGQIYGYTF.

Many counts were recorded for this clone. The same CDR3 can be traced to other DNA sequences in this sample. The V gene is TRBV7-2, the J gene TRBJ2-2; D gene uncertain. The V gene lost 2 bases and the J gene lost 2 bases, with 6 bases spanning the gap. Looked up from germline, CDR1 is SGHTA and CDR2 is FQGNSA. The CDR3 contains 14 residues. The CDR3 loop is CASSLSYNTGELFF. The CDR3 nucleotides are TGTGCCAGCAGCTTAAGTTATAACACCGGGGAGCTGTTTTTT.

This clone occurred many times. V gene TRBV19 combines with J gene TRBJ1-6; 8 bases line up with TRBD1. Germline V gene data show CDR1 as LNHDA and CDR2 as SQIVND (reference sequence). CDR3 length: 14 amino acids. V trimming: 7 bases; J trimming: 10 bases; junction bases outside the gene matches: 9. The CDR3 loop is CASNLRDRSSPLHF. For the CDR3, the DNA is TGTGCCAGTAACCTAAGGGACAGGAGCTCACCCCTCCACTTT.

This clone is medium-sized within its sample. The CDR3 is CASSSGREGDEQYF. CDR3 bases: TGTGCCAGCAGTTCCGGCAGGGAGGGTGACGAGCAGTACTTC. V gene TRBV6-2 or TRBV6-3 combines with J gene TRBJ2-7, with 7 bases aligning to TRBD2. The CDR3 has 14 amino acids. After removal of 4 bases from V and 5 bases from J, the junction contained 8 bases not matched to a gene. CDR1 is MNHEY and CDR2 is SVGEGT in the germline V gene.

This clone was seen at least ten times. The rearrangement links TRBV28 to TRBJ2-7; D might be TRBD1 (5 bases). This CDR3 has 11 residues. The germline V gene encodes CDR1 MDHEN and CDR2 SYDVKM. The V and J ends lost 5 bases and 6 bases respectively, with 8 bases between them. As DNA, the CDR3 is TGTGCCAGCAGTCCCAGGGCCGAGCAGTACTTC. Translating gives CASSPRAEQYF.

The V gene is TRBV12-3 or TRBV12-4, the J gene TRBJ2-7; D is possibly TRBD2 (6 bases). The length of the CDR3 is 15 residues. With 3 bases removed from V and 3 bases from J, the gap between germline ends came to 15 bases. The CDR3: CASSFGGLRLYEQYF. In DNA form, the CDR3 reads TGTGCCAGCAGTTTTGGGGGGTTACGCCTCTACGAGCAGTACTTC.

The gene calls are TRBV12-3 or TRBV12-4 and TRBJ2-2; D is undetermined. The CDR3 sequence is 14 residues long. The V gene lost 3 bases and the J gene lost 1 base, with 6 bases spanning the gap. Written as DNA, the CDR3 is TGTGCCAGCAGTTTTCGACAGAACACCGGGGAGCTGTTTTTT. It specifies CASSFRQNTGELFF.

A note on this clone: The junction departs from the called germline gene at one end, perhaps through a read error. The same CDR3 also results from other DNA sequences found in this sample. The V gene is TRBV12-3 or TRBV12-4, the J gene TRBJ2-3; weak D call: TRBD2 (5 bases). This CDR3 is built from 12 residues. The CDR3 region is CATSLAGYTQYF. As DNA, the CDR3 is TGTGCCACCTCCCTAGCCGGGTATACACAGTATTTT.

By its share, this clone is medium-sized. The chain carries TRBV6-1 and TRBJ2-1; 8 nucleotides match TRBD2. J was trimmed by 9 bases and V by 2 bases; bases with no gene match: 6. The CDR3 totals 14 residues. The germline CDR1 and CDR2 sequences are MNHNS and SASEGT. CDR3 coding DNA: TGTGCCAGCAGTGAAACCCGAAGCGGGAGTGAGCAGTTCTTC. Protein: CASSETRSGSEQFF.

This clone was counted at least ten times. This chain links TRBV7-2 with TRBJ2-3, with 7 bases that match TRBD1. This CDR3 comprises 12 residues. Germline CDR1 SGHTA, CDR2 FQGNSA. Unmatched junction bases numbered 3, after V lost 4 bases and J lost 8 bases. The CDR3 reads CASSSTGATQYF. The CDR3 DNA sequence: TGTGCCAGCAGCTCTACAGGGGCTACGCAGTATTTT.

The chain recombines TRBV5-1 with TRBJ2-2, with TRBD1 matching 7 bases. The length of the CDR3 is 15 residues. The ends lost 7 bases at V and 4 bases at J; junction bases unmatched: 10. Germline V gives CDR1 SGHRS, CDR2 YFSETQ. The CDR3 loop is CASADRVGFTGELFF. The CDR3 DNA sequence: TGCGCCAGCGCAGACAGGGTAGGATTCACCGGGGAGCTGTTTTTT.

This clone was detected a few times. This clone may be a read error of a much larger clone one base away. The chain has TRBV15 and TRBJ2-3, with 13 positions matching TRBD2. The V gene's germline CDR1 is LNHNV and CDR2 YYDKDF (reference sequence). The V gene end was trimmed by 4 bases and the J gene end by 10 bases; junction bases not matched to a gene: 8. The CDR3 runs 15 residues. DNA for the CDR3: TGTGCCACCAGCATAGACGGGACTAGCGGGACAGCGCAGTATTTT. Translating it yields CATSIDGTSGTAQYF.

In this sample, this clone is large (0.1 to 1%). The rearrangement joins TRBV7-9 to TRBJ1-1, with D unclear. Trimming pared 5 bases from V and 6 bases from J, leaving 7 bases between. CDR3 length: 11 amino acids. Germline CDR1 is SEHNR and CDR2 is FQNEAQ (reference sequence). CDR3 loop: CASSRQPEAFF. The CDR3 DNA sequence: TGTGCCAGCAGCCGACAACCTGAAGCTTTCTTT.

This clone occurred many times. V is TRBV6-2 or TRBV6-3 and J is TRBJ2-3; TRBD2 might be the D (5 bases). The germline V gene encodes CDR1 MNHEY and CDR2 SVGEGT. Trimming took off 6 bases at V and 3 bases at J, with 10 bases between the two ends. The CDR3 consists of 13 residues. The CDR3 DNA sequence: TGTGCCAGCAGCACCCGGGAAACAGATACGCAGTATTTT. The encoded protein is CASSTRETDTQYF.

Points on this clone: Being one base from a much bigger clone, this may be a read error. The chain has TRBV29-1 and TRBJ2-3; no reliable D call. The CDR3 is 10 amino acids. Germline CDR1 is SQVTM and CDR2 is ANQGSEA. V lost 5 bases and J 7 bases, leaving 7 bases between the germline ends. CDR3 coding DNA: TGCAGCGTTTCTACTAATACGCAGTATTTT. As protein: CSVSTNTQYF.

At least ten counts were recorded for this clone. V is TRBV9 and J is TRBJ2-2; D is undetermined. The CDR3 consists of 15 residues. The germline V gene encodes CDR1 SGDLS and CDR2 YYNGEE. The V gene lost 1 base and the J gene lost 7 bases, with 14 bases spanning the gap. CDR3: CASSVLGLGGGELFF. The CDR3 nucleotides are TGTGCCAGCAGCGTATTGGGTCTTGGTGGCGGGGAGCTGTTTTTT.

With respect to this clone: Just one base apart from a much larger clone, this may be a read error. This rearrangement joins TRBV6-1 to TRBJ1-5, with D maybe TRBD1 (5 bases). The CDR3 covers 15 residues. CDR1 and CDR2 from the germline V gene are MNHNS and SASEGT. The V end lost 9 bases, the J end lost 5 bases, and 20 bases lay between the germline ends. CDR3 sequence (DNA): TGTGCCAGTGTAAGCGTAAGGGGACGGGATCAGCCCCAGCATTTT. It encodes CASVSVRGRDQPQHF.

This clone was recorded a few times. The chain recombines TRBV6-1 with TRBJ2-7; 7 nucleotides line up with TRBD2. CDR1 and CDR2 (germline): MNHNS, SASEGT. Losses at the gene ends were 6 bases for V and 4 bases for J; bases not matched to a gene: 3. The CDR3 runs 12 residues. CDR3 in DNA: TGTGCCAGCAGCCACGGGGGGTACGAGCAGTACTTC. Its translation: CASSHGGYEQYF.

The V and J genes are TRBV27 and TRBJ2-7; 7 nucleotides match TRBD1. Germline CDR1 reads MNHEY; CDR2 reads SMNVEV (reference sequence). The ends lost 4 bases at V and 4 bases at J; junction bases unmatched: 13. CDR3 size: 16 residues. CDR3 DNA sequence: TGTGCCAGCAGTTCTTTCCGCCGGGACAGCTTATACGAGCAGTACTTC. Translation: CASSSFRRDSLYEQYF.